A single sample is the source of the 30 T cell receptor beta chains below, sequenced in a study of T cell responses to AZD1222 COVID-19 vaccine. This table comes from immunoSEQ multiplex PCR, and its TCRdb copy is limited to in-frame clones, with some not included. The top ten hold about 14% of the sample, which has about 94,000 clones, nearly 90% seen once. This specimen was peripheral blood, taken on day 0 of AZD1222 vaccination. These TCRs come from an adult in good health.

This clone was observed once. The rearrangement joins TRBV6-5 to TRBJ1-1; TRBD1 matches 9 bases. The length of the CDR3 is 14 residues. Trimming took 6 bases from V and 1 from J; bases not matched to a gene: 3. The germline V gene encodes CDR1 MNHEY and CDR2 SVGAGI. DNA for the CDR3: TGTGCCAGCAGAGAGACAGGGGGGAACACTGAAGCTTTCTTT. Protein product: CASRETGGNTEAFF.

The DNA of the CDR3 is TGTGCAAGTCGCTTAGCGGGACCCCAGGGACAGAGGAACACTGAAGCTTTCTTT. Its protein is CASRLAGPQGQRNTEAFF. The chain employs TRBV12-2 and TRBJ1-1; the DNA was not used to check the table's D call, TRBD1. TRBV12-2 is assigned pseudogene status. This CDR3 contains 18 residues.

This clone was seen only a few times. The chain is built from TRBV7-3 and TRBJ1-6, with D perhaps TRBD1 (5 bases). Germline loops: CDR1 SGHTA, CDR2 FQGTGA. V gave up 1 base and J gave up 3 bases, with 7 bases separating them. The CDR3 is 15 amino acids. CDR3 DNA sequence: TGTGCCAGCAGCTTAAACAGGCTCTATAATTCACCCCTCCACTTT. Protein product: CASSLNRLYNSPLHF.

This CDR3 reads CASSVARGQSPLHF. The CDR3 DNA reads TGTGCCAGCAGCGTAGCCCGGGGGCAATCACCCCTCCACTTT. The chain employs TRBV9 and TRBJ1-6; perhaps TRBD1 as D (6 bases). The V and J ends lost 0 bases and 10 bases respectively, with 11 bases between them. This CDR3 is 14 amino acids long. CDR1 and CDR2 (germline): SGDLS, YYNGEE. Based on the CDR3 plus reference TRBV9 and TRBJ1-6, the full variable domain is DSGVTQTPKHLITATGQRVTLRCSPRSGDLSVYWYQQSLDQGLQFLIQYYNGEERAKGNILERFSAQQFPDLHSELNLSSLELGDSALYFCASSVARGQSPLHFGNGTRLTVT.

The V and J genes are TRBV9 and TRBJ2-5; perhaps TRBD1 as D (6 bases). The germline V gene has CDR1 SGDLS and CDR2 YYNGEE. The V end was cut by 4 bases, the J end by 2 bases, with 12 bases between. The CDR3 loop spans 14 amino acids. The CDR3 protein is CASSLGQRQETQYF. The DNA for the CDR3 is TGTGCCAGCAGCTTAGGACAGCGGCAAGAGACCCAGTACTTC. The whole variable domain, filled in from reference TRBV9 and TRBJ2-5, reads DSGVTQTPKHLITATGQRVTLRCSPRSGDLSVYWYQQSLDQGLQFLIQYYNGEERAKGNILERFSAQQFPDLHSELNLSSLELGDSALYFCASSLGQRQETQYFGPGTRLLVL.

The rearrangement joins TRBV30 to TRBJ1-5; the D gene is possibly TRBD1 (6 bases). Germline V gene data show CDR1 as GTSNPN and CDR2 as SVGIG (reference sequence). V lost 3 bases and J lost 3, with 12 bases in between. The CDR3 is 14 residues long. CDR3 nucleotide sequence: TGTGCCTGGAGCCAGGGGACGGACAATCAGCCCCAGCATTTT. Its protein product is CAWSQGTDNQPQHF.

The chain has TRBV25-1 and TRBJ2-3; D may correspond to TRBD1 or TRBD2 (6 bases each). The CDR3 covers 16 residues. Trimming took 7 bases from V and 5 from J, leaving 22 bases between them. Germline-derived CDR1 and CDR2 are MGHDK and SYGVNS. CDR3 in amino acids: CASTLTRLGGIDTQYF. CDR3 DNA sequence: TGTGCCAGCACGCTAACCCGACTGGGGGGCATAGATACGCAGTATTTT.

This chain joins TRBV29-1 and TRBJ2-6; 8 nucleotides match TRBD1. Germline CDR1 is SQVTM and CDR2 is ANQGSEA. The CDR3 has 17 amino acids. V lost 1 base, J lost 0 bases, and 5 bases stayed unmatched. The CDR3 bases are TGCAGCGTTGAAGTGTCAGGGGGCCTCTCTGGGGCCAACGTCCTGACTTTC. Its translation: CSVEVSGGLSGANVLTF.

A word on this clone: This sample also contains other DNA sequences that code for the same CDR3. This chain connects TRBV7-2 to TRBJ2-7, with a tentative D call TRBD2 (5 bases). This CDR3 has 15 amino acids. Per germline, CDR1 SGHTA and CDR2 FQGNSA. V lost 5 bases and J 0 bases, leaving 14 bases between the germline ends. The CDR3 reads CASSPSRGSSYEQYF. The CDR3 DNA sequence: TGTGCCAGCAGCCCTTCACGGGGAAGCTCCTACGAGCAGTACTTC.

The sample holds a few counts of this clone. The genes are TRBV27 and TRBJ2-5, with 9 bases aligning to TRBD1. The V gene end was trimmed by 0 bases and the J gene end by 9 bases; junction bases not matched to a gene: 11. CDR1 is MNHEY, CDR2 SMNVEV, per germline (reference sequence). The CDR3 totals 16 residues. In nucleotides, the CDR3 is TGTGCCAGCAGTTTATCATCGGGACAGGGTTATGGGGCCCAGTACTTC. Translation: CASSLSSGQGYGAQYF.

This clone was observed once. V is TRBV2 and J is TRBJ1-3; TRBD1 matches 7 bases. The V segment lost 5 bases and the J segment 0 bases; nucleotides outside the gene matches: 4. Germline-derived CDR1 and CDR2 are SNHLY and FYNNEI. This CDR3 is 15 amino acids long. CDR3 in DNA: TGTGCCAGCAGTCTGGACAGGTCCTCTGGAAACACCATATATTTT. Its protein is CASSLDRSSGNTIYF.

The rearrangement joins TRBV20-1 to TRBJ2-3; D remains unclear. CDR3 length: 11 amino acids. CDR1 and CDR2 from the germline V gene are DFQATT and SNEGSKA (reference sequence). The V end lost 2 bases, the J end lost 4 bases, and 4 bases lay between the germline ends. CDR3 sequence: CSARSADTQYF. Here the CDR3 DNA reads TGCAGTGCTAGATCGGCAGATACGCAGTATTTT.

In its sample, this clone was seen once. The chain is built from TRBV7-8 and TRBJ1-2, with D unclear. Germline V CDR1 and CDR2: SGHVS, FQNEAQ. V was clipped by 0 bases and J by 5 bases, with 13 bases between them. The CDR3 consists of 15 residues. This CDR3 reads CASSLAGRNEYGYTF. CDR3 DNA sequence: TGTGCCAGCAGCTTAGCAGGCAGGAATGAATATGGCTACACCTTC.

The rearrangement joins TRBV6-1 to TRBJ2-1, with 8 nucleotides matching TRBD1. Trimming at V came to 4 bases and at J to 5 bases, leaving 10 bases not matched to a gene. In germline, CDR1 is MNHNS, CDR2 SASEGT. This CDR3 is built from 16 residues. CDR3 region: CASSAPTGVGNNEQFF. In DNA, the CDR3 is TGTGCCAGCAGTGCCCCGACAGGGGTCGGGAACAATGAGCAGTTCTTC.

V usage is TRBV6-4 and J usage is TRBJ2-3; 8 bases agree with TRBD1. CDR1 and CDR2 from the germline V gene are MRHNA and SNTAGT. Trimming removed 6 bases from V and 1 base from J; junction bases left unmatched: 3. The CDR3 has 14 residues. The CDR3 reads CASSLDRGTDTQYF. The CDR3 DNA follows: TGTGCCAGCAGCTTGGACAGGGGCACAGATACGCAGTATTTT.

The V call is TRBV7-2, the J call TRBJ1-2; no reliable D call. Trimming stripped 5 bases from V and 6 bases from J, with 16 bases between. The V gene's germline CDR1 is SGHTA and CDR2 FQGNSA. CDR3 length: 14 residues. DNA for the CDR3: TGTGCCAGCAGCCCGAAGGCAGACTCACATGGCTACACCTTC. It encodes CASSPKADSHGYTF. Supplemented by reference TRBV7-2 and TRBJ1-2, the full variable domain reads GAGVSQSPSNKVTEKGKDVELRCDPISGHTALYWYRQSLGQGLEFLIYFQGNSAPDKSGLPSDRFSAERTGGSVSTLTIQRTQQEDSAVYLCASSPKADSHGYTFGSGTRLTVV.

This chain connects TRBV25-1 to TRBJ1-6; 11 positions match TRBD1. This CDR3 is built from 15 residues. J gave up 9 bases and V 4 bases, and 5 bases lay outside the gene matches. Germline V gives CDR1 MGHDK, CDR2 SYGVNS. DNA of the CDR3: TGTGCCAGCAGTGGCCCGGACAGGGGGCGTTCACCCCTCCACTTT. It is translated as CASSGPDRGRSPLHF.

The rearrangement links TRBV30 to TRBJ2-7; TRBD1 agrees at 11 bases. Losses at the gene ends were 7 bases for V and 7 bases for J; bases not matched to a gene: 9. Germline V lookup: CDR1 GTSNPN, CDR2 SVGIG (reference sequence). The CDR3 runs to 13 residues. CDR3 nucleotide sequence: TGTGCCTTCCGGACAGGGGGCAGGAAAGAGCAGTACTTC. Encoded protein: CAFRTGGRKEQYF.

The V gene is TRBV10-3, the J gene TRBJ1-6, with D perhaps TRBD1 (6 bases). Per the germline V gene, CDR1 is ENHRY and CDR2 is SYGVKD. V was clipped by 6 bases and J by 14 bases, with 17 bases between them. The CDR3 runs 13 residues. CDR3 sequence (DNA): TGTGCCATCAGACCCGACAGGACGTTATCCCTCCACTTT. Translation gives CAIRPDRTLSLHF.

The J gene is TRBJ2-7, the V gene TRBV6-2 or TRBV6-3, with unresolved D. Germline loops: CDR1 MNHEY, CDR2 SVGEGT. The CDR3 is 12 residues long. V was pared by 5 bases and J by 4 bases, with 9 bases between. This chain's CDR3 is CASSPIRYEQYF. CDR3 in DNA: TGTGCCAGCAGTCCGATTAGATACGAGCAGTACTTC.

The chain employs TRBV7-9 and TRBJ1-4, with D perhaps matching TRBD1 (5 bases). This CDR3 contains 15 residues. Germline V gives CDR1 SEHNR, CDR2 FQNEAQ (reference sequence). V dropped 5 bases and J dropped 8 bases, with 18 bases sitting between them. CDR3 bases: TGTGCCAGCAGCAGCAACGTGGGGGGAGGCGAAAAACTGTTTTTT. Its translation is CASSSNVGGGEKLFF.

This clone was detected a few times. The chain joins TRBV4-2 to TRBJ1-1, with unresolved D. V was cut by 5 bases and J by 0 bases, with 10 bases left in between. The CDR3 runs 14 residues. Germline V CDR1 and CDR2: LGHNA, YNFKEQ. The CDR3 nucleotides are TGTGCCAGCAGCAACACCGGGGTGAACACTGAAGCTTTCTTT. Translated, it gives CASSNTGVNTEAFF.

This chain links TRBV19 with TRBJ1-1; 7 bases line up with TRBD1. Germline V gene data show CDR1 as LNHDA and CDR2 as SQIVND (reference sequence). The trim removed 7 bases at V and 4 bases at J, leaving 9 bases unmatched. CDR3 length: 14 amino acids. CDR3 residues: CASTLSGGATEAFF. As DNA, the CDR3 is TGTGCCAGTACCCTCTCAGGGGGGGCCACTGAAGCTTTCTTT.

This clone was seen just once. The rearrangement joins TRBV7-2 to TRBJ2-3; D is perhaps TRBD1 (7 bases). V lost 5 bases, J lost 3 bases, and 12 bases lay in between. The CDR3 length is 14 residues. Germline values: CDR1 SGHTA, CDR2 FQGNSA. The CDR3 region is CASSPAGGTDTQYF. For the CDR3, the DNA is TGTGCCAGCAGCCCGGCAGGGGGGACAGATACGCAGTATTTT.

CDR3 sequence (DNA): TGTGCCAGCAGCAGCAGTGGCGGGGGAAGATCCGAGCAGTACTTC. Protein product: CASSSSGGGRSEQYF. The chain uses TRBV16 and TRBJ2-7; TRBD2 matches 7 bases. CDR3 length: 15 amino acids. Germline loops: CDR1 KGHSY, CDR2 FQNENV. Trimming took 5 bases from V and 6 from J; bases not matched to a gene: 13.

V gene TRBV4-1 combines with J gene TRBJ1-5; no definite D call. V was pared by 0 bases and J by 3 bases, with 12 bases between. The CDR3 has 16 residues. Germline assignment: CDR1 MGHRA and CDR2 YSYEKL. The CDR3 DNA follows: TGCGCCAGCAGCCAAGATTCGCAGATCCCCAATCAGCCCCAGCATTTT. Translated, it gives CASSQDSQIPNQPQHF.

In DNA, the CDR3 is TGTGCCAGCAGCTTAGCTTCCCAGGTCAACACTGAAGCTTTCTTT. Its protein is CASSLASQVNTEAFF. The rearrangement uses TRBV11-2 and TRBJ1-1; D not resolved. The CDR3 totals 15 residues. In germline, CDR1 is SGHAT, CDR2 FQNNGV. V lost 1 base, J lost 2 bases, and 11 bases lay in between.

This clone has a single count. The chain recombines TRBV6-5 with TRBJ2-1; unclear D gene. CDR3 length: 14 residues. Germline CDR1 MNHEY, CDR2 SVGAGI. V was trimmed by 6 bases and J by 4 bases, leaving 13 bases between them. The CDR3: CASRSLWTYNEQFF. DNA for the CDR3: TGTGCCAGCAGAAGCCTATGGACGTACAATGAGCAGTTCTTC.

This clone came up a few times. The J gene is TRBJ1-6, the V gene TRBV14; D gene uncertain. The CDR3 spans 16 residues. The germline V gene encodes CDR1 SGHDN and CDR2 FVKESK. Trimming left V 1 base short and J 9 bases short, with 16 bases between. Here the CDR3 DNA reads TGTGCCAGCAGCCAAGGTGGAGCCTCGGGGAGTTCACCCCTCCACTTT. Its translation is CASSQGGASGSSPLHF. Complete variable domain (other parts from reference TRBV14 and TRBJ1-6): EAGVTQFPSHSVIEKGQTVTLRCDPISGHDNLYWYRRVMGKEIKFLLHFVKESKQDESGMPNNRFLAERTGGTYSTLKVQPAELEDSGVYFCASSQGGASGSSPLHFGNGTRLTVT.

V and J are TRBV6-2 or TRBV6-3 and TRBJ2-2; possibly TRBD1 for D (6 bases). This CDR3 has 17 amino acids. The V end was cut by 2 bases, the J end by 0 bases, with 13 bases between. In germline, CDR1 is MNHEY, CDR2 SVGEGT. CDR3 in amino acids: CASSYRAGEPNTGELFF. The DNA of the CDR3 is TGTGCCAGCAGTTACAGGGCAGGGGAGCCGAACACCGGGGAGCTGTTTTTT.